Below are 7 T cell receptor beta chains sequenced from a single sample in a study of T cell changes during pregnancy in multiple sclerosis. This table comes from immunoSEQ multiplex PCR, and its TCRdb copy is limited to in-frame clones, with some not included. The table includes 40,000 to 45,000 clones, just under 95% detected once. Sequencing was performed on CD4+ T cells from peripheral blood mononuclear cells, taken in the third trimester of pregnancy. The receptors come from a female donor with multiple sclerosis, enrolled in a pregnancy study.

The V and J genes are TRBV4-2 and TRBJ2-1, with D perhaps TRBD2 (5 bases). The germline V and J ends were trimmed by 4 bases and 10 bases, with 8 bases remaining between them. CDR1 LGHNA and CDR2 YNFKEQ come from the germline V gene. This CDR3 contains 11 residues. The CDR3 protein is CASSRSDEQFF. Written as DNA, the CDR3 is TGTGCCAGCAGCCGTAGCGACGAGCAGTTCTTC.

This chain uses TRBV7-9 with TRBJ2-7; the match to TRBD1 covers 9 bases. Per germline, CDR1 SEHNR and CDR2 FQNEAQ (reference sequence). Germline trimming cut 5 bases from V and 5 bases from J; bases unmatched to any gene: 10. The CDR3 spans 15 residues. CDR3 bases: TGTGCCAGCAGCCGTTGGACAGGGGAGTCTGACGAGCAGTACTTC. This gives the protein CASSRWTGESDEQYF.

The gene calls are TRBV6-1 and TRBJ2-7; 11 bases are shared with TRBD2. CDR3 size: 15 residues. Looked up from germline, CDR1 is MNHNS and CDR2 is SASEGT. V dropped 4 bases and J dropped 3; count of bases not matched to a gene: 5. The CDR3 region is CASSGLTSGGYEQYF. For the CDR3, the DNA is TGTGCCAGCAGTGGCCTAACTAGCGGGGGCTACGAGCAGTACTTC.

The chain uses TRBV9 and TRBJ1-5; D is unresolved. CDR1 and CDR2 (germline): SGDLS, YYNGEE. Trimming removed 3 bases at V and 0 bases at J, with 7 bases between. The CDR3 has 14 residues. CDR3: CASSAENSNQPQHF. DNA for the CDR3: TGTGCCAGCAGCGCAGAAAATAGCAATCAGCCCCAGCATTTT.

The chain carries TRBV6-6 and TRBJ1-6, with 9 bases identical to TRBD1. The CDR3 consists of 15 residues. The V segment lost 5 bases and the J segment 6 bases; nucleotides outside the gene matches: 5. Germline V CDR1 and CDR2: MNHNY, SVGAGI (reference sequence). The CDR3 sequence: CASSVGTGRNSPLHF. The DNA of the CDR3 is TGTGCCAGCAGTGTCGGGACAGGGCGTAATTCACCCCTCCACTTT.

The rearrangement joins TRBV19 to TRBJ1-2; 8 bases agree with TRBD1. The germline V gene encodes CDR1 LNHDA and CDR2 SQIVND (reference sequence). This CDR3 has 14 amino acids. With V trimmed by 3 bases and J by 8 bases, 8 bases remained unmatched. CDR3 sequence reads: CASSMVGQGGGYTF. CDR3 nucleotide sequence: TGTGCCAGTAGTATGGTTGGACAGGGCGGAGGCTACACCTTC.

The chain has TRBV18 and TRBJ1-1, with 8 bases identical to TRBD1. Germline loops: CDR1 KGHSH, CDR2 LQKENI. The CDR3 runs to 15 residues. The V gene end was trimmed by 3 bases and the J gene end by 0 bases; junction bases not matched to a gene: 3. Here the CDR3 reads CASSPQTGVNTEAFF. Written as DNA, the CDR3 is TGTGCCAGCTCACCGCAGACAGGGGTGAACACTGAAGCTTTCTTT.